This T cell receptor (beta chain) was identified in a study of shared clonotypes between healthy human individuals. About the research overall: Contributing individuals were two females and three males aged 18 to 49.

This clone was seen more than once but under ten times. In germline, CDR1 is MGHDK, CDR2 SYGVNS. Trimming took 3 bases from V and 6 from J, leaving 14 bases between them. The CDR3 has 14 amino acids. For each subset, genomic DNA was distributed in equal portions over several immunoSEQ plates. TCRdb keeps only in-frame clones here, not all; method: immunoSEQ multiplex PCR. The table lists around 440,000 clones, around 77% of them singletons, with 9.5% to 15% in the top ten. The source material was PBMCs. The source is a woman in her thirties or forties in good health. Some clones in this sample may be carry-over from other donors' samples. The chain couples TRBV25-1 to TRBJ1-2; D may be TRBD1 (5 bases). CDR3 protein: CASSDYTGSDGYTF. Here the CDR3 DNA reads TGTGCCAGCAGTGACTACACAGGTTCGGATGGCTACACCTTC.